Below are 21 T cell receptor beta chains sequenced from a single sample in a study of T cells in Graves' hyperthyroidism and ophthalmopathy. The source material, RNA transcripts, was used to amplify TCR beta CDR3 regions. TCR CDR3 regions were first amplified by RT-PCR with HTBI primers. MiXCR was run by TCRdb on the multiplex PCR reads, yielding one entry per CDR3 protein. This table holds fewer than 700,000 distinct CDR3 sequences, roughly a sixth found once. Sequencing used blood. The source is a woman in her late teens or twenties with Graves' ophthalmopathy.

Concerning this clonotype: Relative to the germline gene, one junction end is altered; a read error may explain this. The chain has TRBV6-2 or TRBV6-3 and TRBJ2-3; 12 positions match TRBD2. The CDR3 has 16 residues. CDR1 MNHEY and CDR2 SVGEGT come from the germline V gene. CDR3: CVSSLLAGGPTDTQYF. CDR3 bases: TGTGTCAGCAGTCTTCTAGCGGGGGGGCCCACAGATACGCAGTATTTT.

Of note for this clonotype: This clone may be a read error of a much larger clone one base away. This chain connects TRBV14 to TRBJ1-3; no clear D gene. The CDR3 extends over 12 amino acids. Trimming took off 3 bases at V and 0 bases at J, with 0 bases between the two ends. Germline-derived CDR1 and CDR2 are SGHDN and FVKESK. Here the CDR3 DNA reads TGTGCCAGCAGCCACTCTGGAAACACCATATATTTT. Amino acids: CASSHSGNTIYF. The whole variable domain, filled in from reference TRBV14 and TRBJ1-3, reads EAGVTQFPSHSVIEKGQTVTLRCDPISGHDNLYWYRRVMGKEIKFLLHFVKESKQDESGMPNNRFLAERTGGTYSTLKVQPAELEDSGVYFCASSHSGNTIYFGEGSWLTVV.

The V and J genes are TRBV13 and TRBJ2-7; 7 positions agree with TRBD2. Germline CDR1 is PRHDT and CDR2 is FYEKMQ (reference sequence). The CDR3 sequence is 15 residues long. Unmatched junction bases numbered 14, after V lost 6 bases and J lost 6 bases. Here the CDR3 DNA reads TGTGCCAGCAGTACCCGCGGCGGGAGATCGGTCGAGCAGTACTTC. It specifies CASSTRGGRSVEQYF.

Many counts were recorded for this clonotype. This chain uses TRBV3-2 with TRBJ1-1; TRBD1, the table's D call, was not compared with the DNA. TRBV3-2 is a pseudogene. The CDR3 contains 13 residues. The CDR3 loop reads CASSSRVVTEAFF. The CDR3 nucleotides are TGTGCCAGCAGCTCCAGGGTTGTGACTGAAGCTTTCTTT.

Comments on this clonotype: A read error is possible here, since a much larger clone lies one base away. The chain combines TRBV28 with TRBJ1-1; D remains unclear. The V and J ends lost 6 bases and 0 bases respectively, with 8 bases between them. The length of the CDR3 is 13 residues. The germline V gene has CDR1 MDHEN and CDR2 SYDVKM. The CDR3 region is CASRGPVNTEAFF. The CDR3 DNA is TGTGCCAGCAGGGGTCCGGTGAACACTGAAGCTTTCTTT. Combining the CDR3 with reference TRBV28 and TRBJ1-1 gives the whole variable domain DVKVTQSSRYLVKRTGEKVFLECVQDMDHENMFWYRQDPGLGLRLIYFSYDVKMKEKGDIPEGYSVSREKKERFSLILESASTNQTSMYLCASRGPVNTEAFFGQGTRLTVV.

The sample holds a few counts of this clonotype. The V and J genes are TRBV25-1 and TRBJ1-6; weak D call: TRBD1 (5 bases). Germline V gene data show CDR1 as MGHDK and CDR2 as SYGVNS. This CDR3 contains 15 residues. Trimming stripped 2 bases from V and 10 bases from J, with 15 bases between. The CDR3 reads CASSEVGKGYSPLHF. The CDR3 DNA follows: TGTGCCAGCAGTGAAGTGGGGAAGGGGTACTCACCCCTCCACTTT.

The chain couples TRBV2 to TRBJ1-5, with D possibly being TRBD1 (6 bases). CDR1 is SNHLY, CDR2 FYNNEI, per germline. The CDR3 has 15 residues. Trimming took 1 base from V and 7 from J, leaving 14 bases between them. The CDR3 here is CASSEGGQGKQPQHF. In nucleotides, the CDR3 is TGTGCCAGCAGTGAAGGGGGGCAGGGGAAGCAGCCCCAGCATTTT.

This clonotype was counted only a few times. The V gene is TRBV12-3 or TRBV12-4, the J gene TRBJ1-1, with D possibly TRBD1 on 6 matching bases. The CDR3 has 14 amino acids. V was trimmed by 4 bases and J by 4 bases, leaving 13 bases between them. In nucleotides, the CDR3 is TGTGCCAGCAGTTGGACAGTCTATAGCACTGAAGCTTTCTTT. Translation: CASSWTVYSTEAFF.

Turning to this clonotype: Germline and junction disagree at one end, which may indicate a read error. The rearrangement links TRBV7-9 to TRBJ1-4; no firm D call. This CDR3 spans 13 amino acids. Germline loops: CDR1 SEHNR, CDR2 FQNEAQ (reference sequence). The DNA for the CDR3 is TGTGCCAGCAGCACTACGCGGAATGAGAAACTGTTTTTT. Protein sequence: CASSTTRNEKLFF.

This clonotype was detected many times. The gene calls are TRBV3-1 and TRBJ2-1, with a tentative D call TRBD1 (5 bases). Germline assignment: CDR1 LGHDT and CDR2 YNNKEL (reference sequence). CDR3 size: 15 residues. The germline V and J ends were trimmed by 1 base and 8 bases, with 15 bases remaining between them. DNA for the CDR3: TGTGCCAGCAGCCAAGGCCCAGGGAAAGGGGATGAGCAGTTCTTC. Its translation is CASSQGPGKGDEQFF.

The chain links TRBV20-1 to TRBJ2-5; D remains unclear. The V end was cut by 6 bases, the J end by 1 base, with 9 bases between. Germline CDR1 reads DFQATT; CDR2 reads SNEGSKA (reference sequence). The CDR3 loop spans 12 amino acids. CDR3 nucleotides: TGCAGTGCAATCCAGTTCCAAGAGACCCAGTACTTC. This gives the protein CSAIQFQETQYF.

Ten or more counts support this clonotype. The chain has TRBV5-5 and TRBJ2-1; tentatively, D is TRBD2 (5 bases). The ends were cut back, 0 bases at V and 6 bases at J, with 10 bases in the middle. The length of the CDR3 is 14 residues. Germline V CDR1 and CDR2: SGHKS, YYEKEE (reference sequence). CDR3 in DNA: TGTGCCAGCAGCTTGGAGCTCCTAGCCAATGAGCAGTTCTTC. This translates into CASSLELLANEQFF.

This clonotype has at least ten counts. The J gene is TRBJ2-7, the V gene TRBV12-3 or TRBV12-4; D not certain. This CDR3 comprises 13 residues. V lost 6 bases to trimming and J lost 4 bases, with 13 bases between them. This chain's CDR3 is CASSIGPSYEQYF. CDR3 sequence (DNA): TGTGCCAGCAGCATTGGACCGTCTTACGAGCAGTACTTC.

The chain links TRBV5-8 to TRBJ2-7, with a possible D match to TRBD2 (6 bases). This CDR3 is built from 14 residues. Between the trimmed V and J ends, which lost 2 bases and 5 bases, there was a span of 14 bases. Germline V gene sequence: CDR1 SGHTS, CDR2 YDEGEE. The CDR3 region is CASSFTGVSHEQYF. CDR3 bases: TGTGCCAGCAGCTTCACGGGAGTGAGCCACGAGCAGTACTTC. The full variable domain, rest sourced from reference TRBV5-8 and TRBJ2-7, is EAGVTQSPTHLIKTRGQQATLRCSPISGHTSVYWYQQALGLGLQFLLWYDEGEERNRGNFPPRFSGRQFPNYSSELNVNALELEDSALYLCASSFTGVSHEQYFGPGTRLTVT.

This clonotype was recorded many times. The chain uses TRBV5-5 and TRBJ2-5; D remains ambiguous. Germline lookup yields CDR1 SGHKS and CDR2 YYEKEE (reference sequence). The V and J ends lost 0 bases and 5 bases respectively, with 14 bases between them. CDR3 length: 15 amino acids. This chain's CDR3 is CASSLGGSLGETQYF. The CDR3 region has the DNA TGTGCCAGCAGCTTGGGTGGCAGTCTAGGGGAGACCCAGTACTTC.

This clonotype came up many times. This chain connects TRBV27 to TRBJ1-2; no clear D gene. Germline V gene data show CDR1 as MNHEY and CDR2 as SMNVEV (reference sequence). This CDR3 has 17 residues. V was pared by 2 bases and J by 4 bases, with 20 bases between. CDR3 region: CASSLNPTIIPSYGYTF. The CDR3 nucleotides read TGTGCCAGCAGTTTAAACCCCACCATAATACCGAGCTATGGCTACACCTTC.

The table lists this clonotype with many counts. The chain uses TRBV30 and TRBJ1-2; 11 bases align to TRBD1. V was pared by 1 base and J by 7 bases, with 2 bases of the junction left unmatched. Germline V gene data show CDR1 as GTSNPN and CDR2 as SVGIG (reference sequence). The CDR3 totals 13 residues. CDR3 sequence reads: CAWSGTGGFGYTF. The CDR3 DNA reads TGTGCCTGGAGTGGGACAGGGGGCTTTGGCTACACCTTC.

This clonotype was detected a few times. The chain recombines TRBV6-2 or TRBV6-3 with TRBJ1-2; tentative D call: TRBD1 (6 bases). The V and J ends lost 5 bases and 6 bases respectively, with 16 bases between them. Germline CDR1 is MNHEY and CDR2 is SVGEGT. This CDR3 is built from 14 residues. The CDR3: CASSLLQGFNGYTF. For the CDR3, the DNA is TGTGCCAGCAGTCTACTACAGGGCTTCAATGGCTACACCTTC.

In its sample, this clonotype was seen many times. The chain has TRBV6-1 and TRBJ2-7, with 7 nucleotides matching TRBD2. The V and J ends lost 4 bases and 4 bases, in that order; junction bases with no gene match: 10. Germline CDR1 MNHNS, CDR2 SASEGT. This CDR3 has 15 residues. CDR3 nucleotide sequence: TGTGCCAGCAGTGGGACTAGTTTGTTGGATTACGAGCAGTACTTC. Residues: CASSGTSLLDYEQYF.

This clonotype has more than one count but fewer than ten. The V and J genes are TRBV7-6 and TRBJ2-1; 10 nucleotides match TRBD1. The junction had 1 base not matched to a gene; V was cut back by 0 bases and J by 2 bases. CDR3 length: 16 residues. The V gene's germline CDR1 is SGHVS and CDR2 FNYEAQ. The CDR3 DNA is TGTGCCAGCAGCTTAGCGACAGGGGGCCCCTACAATGAGCAGTTCTTC. Translating it yields CASSLATGGPYNEQFF. Filled out from reference TRBV7-6 and TRBJ2-1, the complete variable domain reads GAGVSQSPRYKVTKRGQDVALRCDPISGHVSLYWYRQALGQGPEFLTYFNYEAQQDKSGLPNDRFSAERPEGSISTLTIQRTEQRDSAMYRCASSLATGGPYNEQFFGPGTRLTVL.

This clonotype was counted many times. The genes are TRBV3-1 and TRBJ1-3, with TRBD1 matching 8 bases. The V gene's germline CDR1 is LGHDT and CDR2 YNNKEL (reference sequence). This CDR3 region has 17 residues. V lost 6 bases to trimming and J lost 0 bases; unmatched junction nucleotides: 10. The CDR3 loop reads CASSRPRTGFSGNTIYF. The CDR3 DNA reads as TGTGCCAGCAGTCGACCTCGGACAGGGTTCTCTGGAAACACCATATATTTT.